These 27 T cell receptor beta chains originate from one sample sequenced in a study of cytomegalovirus exposure and HLA in healthy donors. It was with 60 Vbeta and 13 Jbeta primers that the PCR ran. Using immunoSEQ multiplex PCR, the repertoire was profiled, and TCRdb retains in-frame clones only, with some absent. The sample yields roughly 140,000 clones, 79% seen once. The sequenced sample consisted of PBMCs. Source of these receptors: a man aged 50 to 60 in good health and CMV-seropositive.

The rearrangement joins TRBV5-1 to TRBJ2-3; D might be TRBD2 (6 bases). Deletions cut 4 bases from V and 6 bases from J, with 21 bases between. The CDR3 sequence is 16 residues long. In germline, CDR1 is SGHRS, CDR2 YFSETQ. The DNA for the CDR3 is TGCGCCAGCAGCCCTGGAGGGCAGGCCTACGGGGATACGCAGTATTTT. Translation gives CASSPGGQAYGDTQYF.

The J gene is TRBJ2-5, the V gene TRBV6-5, with D maybe TRBD2 (5 bases). Germline assignment: CDR1 MNHEY and CDR2 SVGAGI. The CDR3 is 13 amino acids. Trimming took 7 bases from V and 1 from J, leaving 10 bases between them. CDR3 nucleotide sequence: TGTGCCAGCACCTCCGGGGTCCAAGAGACCCAGTACTTC. Protein product: CASTSGVQETQYF.

The V and J genes are TRBV27 and TRBJ1-1; D not certain. Deletions cut 10 bases from V and 4 bases from J, with 13 bases between. CDR1 MNHEY and CDR2 SMNVEV come from the germline V gene (reference sequence). CDR3 size: 12 residues. Here the CDR3 DNA reads TGTGCCACCCAAAGTCTAGGCACTGAAGCTTTCTTT. Translation gives CATQSLGTEAFF.

The chain combines TRBV28 with TRBJ2-5, with 8 bases lining up with TRBD1. With 6 bases clipped from V and 5 bases from J, the junction kept 8 bases outside the gene matches. Germline V gene sequence: CDR1 MDHEN, CDR2 SYDVKM. CDR3 length: 14 amino acids. The CDR3 sequence: CASRPRTGYETQYF. The CDR3 DNA reads TGTGCCAGCAGACCCAGGACAGGGTACGAGACCCAGTACTTC.

This sequence joins TRBV10-2 and TRBJ1-2, with D maybe TRBD1 (5 bases). The ends were cut back, 8 bases at V and 4 bases at J, with 8 bases in the middle. The CDR3 loop spans 11 amino acids. The germline V gene has CDR1 WSHSY and CDR2 SAAADI. The CDR3 sequence is CASGAGYGYTF. CDR3 DNA: TGCGCCAGCGGGGCCGGCTATGGCTACACCTTC.

The chain links TRBV5-4 to TRBJ2-3; 7 bases line up with TRBD2. Germline V gene sequence: CDR1 SGHNT, CDR2 YYREEE (reference sequence). This CDR3 has 15 amino acids. Trimming cost V 4 bases and J 1 base; bases outside gene matches: 6. The CDR3, as DNA: TGTGCCAGCAGCACGGGGGGACGGGGCACAGATACGCAGTATTTT. Its protein product is CASSTGGRGTDTQYF.

The V call is TRBV19, the J call TRBJ2-2, with D tentatively TRBD2 (6 bases). The CDR3 spans 16 residues. The V gene lost 5 bases and the J gene lost 2 bases, with 15 bases spanning the gap. Germline V gene lookup returns CDR1 LNHDA and CDR2 SQIVND (reference sequence). The CDR3 here is CASSPPWRGNTGELFF. CDR3 bases: TGTGCCAGTAGTCCCCCCTGGAGGGGTAACACCGGGGAGCTGTTTTTT.

There are a few counts of this clone. The chain carries TRBV5-1 and TRBJ2-3; 9 nucleotides align to TRBD2. The germline CDR1 and CDR2 sequences are SGHRS and YFSETQ. With 0 bases clipped from V and 8 bases from J, the junction kept 10 bases outside the gene matches. There are 16 residues in the CDR3. In DNA form, the CDR3 reads TGCGCCAGCAGCTTGGACGCGGGAGGGTCCCGGGGTACGCAGTATTTT. It codes for CASSLDAGGSRGTQYF.

A remark on this clone: The junction shows a germline mismatch at one end, possibly a read error. The chain employs TRBV7-9 and TRBJ2-2; D is uncertain. This CDR3 has 12 residues. Germline V gene lookup returns CDR1 SEHNR and CDR2 FQNEAQ (reference sequence). DNA of the CDR3: TGTTCCAGCAGCTTGCTAACCGGGGAGCTGTTTTTT. Translation gives CSSSLLTGELFF. The full variable domain, with the rest looked up from reference TRBV7-9 and TRBJ2-2, is DTGVSQNPRHKITKRGQNVTFRCDPISEHNRLYWYRQTLGQGPEFLTYFQNEAQLEKSRLLSDRFSAERPKGSFSTLEIQRTEQGDSAMYLCSSSLLTGELFFGEGSRLTVL.

The CDR3 spells CASRPRDRGQETQYF. The CDR3 region has the DNA TGTGCCAGTAGACCGCGGGACAGGGGGCAAGAGACCCAGTACTTC. V gene TRBV19 combines with J gene TRBJ2-5; 11 bases fit TRBD1. V dropped 6 bases and J dropped 2; count of bases not matched to a gene: 5. The CDR3 loop spans 15 amino acids. CDR1 is LNHDA, CDR2 SQIVND, per germline (reference sequence).

The chain recombines TRBV28 with TRBJ1-1; D perhaps matches TRBD1 (5 bases). Trimming took off 7 bases at V and 10 bases at J, with 13 bases between the two ends. CDR1 MDHEN and CDR2 SYDVKM come from the germline V gene. CDR3 length equals 11 residues. CDR3 coding DNA: TGTGCCAGCACCCGACAAACAGGAGCTTTCTTT. Translating gives CASTRQTGAFF.

CDR3 sequence (DNA): TGTGCCATCAGCGGGAGTCGGGAAGATACGCAGTATTTT. Protein product: CAISGSREDTQYF. The J gene is TRBJ2-3, the V gene TRBV10-3, with TRBD2 as a possible D gene (6 bases). V gave up 6 bases and J gave up 5 bases, with 12 bases separating them. The CDR3 contains 13 residues. Germline-derived CDR1 and CDR2 are ENHRY and SYGVKD.

The chain is built from TRBV9 and TRBJ2-2, with TRBD1 matching over 8 bases. V gave up 2 bases and J gave up 4 bases; unmatched junction bases: 13. The germline gives CDR1 SGDLS, CDR2 YYNGEE. The CDR3 contains 18 residues. The CDR3 loop reads CASSVAGGSTALTGELFF. The CDR3 bases are TGTGCCAGCAGCGTGGCAGGGGGCTCAACTGCCCTCACCGGGGAGCTGTTTTTT.

The chain couples TRBV5-1 to TRBJ2-7, with 9 nucleotides matching TRBD2. The junction had 7 bases not matched to a gene; V was cut back by 4 bases and J by 5 bases. Germline V CDR1 and CDR2: SGHRS, YFSETQ. The CDR3 contains 14 residues. CDR3 amino acids: CASSESGRSNEQYF. The CDR3 region has the DNA TGCGCCAGCAGCGAGAGCGGGAGGAGCAACGAGCAGTACTTC. Variable domain in full (rest from reference TRBV5-1 and TRBJ2-7): KAGVTQTPRYLIKTRGQQVTLSCSPISGHRSVSWYQQTPGQGLQFLFEYFSETQRNKGNFPGRFSGRQFSNSRSEMNVSTLELGDSALYLCASSESGRSNEQYFGPGTRLTVT.

The chain combines TRBV6-5 with TRBJ2-3; 11 bases are a match to TRBD2. Germline-derived CDR1 and CDR2 are MNHEY and SVGAGI. The CDR3 covers 16 residues. V gave up 4 bases and J gave up 6 bases; unmatched junction bases: 9. The CDR3 nucleotides are TGTGCCAGCAGTTTAGGGGTAGCGGGAGGGGTCGATACGCAGTATTTT. Translating it yields CASSLGVAGGVDTQYF.

The CDR3 DNA reads as TGCGCCAGCAGCTTGGTAAGGGGAGGGAAGGAGACCCAGTACTTC. It yields the protein CASSLVRGGKETQYF. The chain has TRBV5-1 and TRBJ2-5, with 7 bases fitting TRBD2. There are 15 residues in the CDR3. The V and J ends lost 0 bases and 5 bases, in that order; junction bases with no gene match: 7. Germline V gives CDR1 SGHRS, CDR2 YFSETQ.

CDR3 sequence reads: CASSFLAESSYNEQFF. CDR3 DNA sequence: TGCGCCAGCAGCTTCCTAGCGGAGAGCTCCTACAATGAGCAGTTCTTC. The rearrangement links TRBV5-1 to TRBJ2-1, with 7 positions matching TRBD2. V lost 2 bases to trimming and J lost 0 bases; unmatched junction nucleotides: 5. Germline CDR1 and CDR2: SGHRS and YFSETQ. The CDR3 is made up of 16 amino acids. The full variable domain, completed using reference TRBV5-1 and TRBJ2-1, is KAGVTQTPRYLIKTRGQQVTLSCSPISGHRSVSWYQQTPGQGLQFLFEYFSETQRNKGNFPGRFSGRQFSNSRSEMNVSTLELGDSALYLCASSFLAESSYNEQFFGPGTRLTVL.

Comments on this clone: The junction departs from the called germline gene at one end, perhaps through a read error. This specimen includes other DNA sequences encoding the same CDR3. The rearrangement uses TRBV30 and TRBJ1-5, with a tentative D call TRBD1 (5 bases). The germline gives CDR1 GTSNPN, CDR2 SVGIG (reference sequence). The CDR3 runs 14 residues. The CDR3: CAWSHGGTHQPQHF. CDR3 nucleotide sequence: TGTGCCTGGAGTCACGGGGGTACCCATCAGCCCCAACATTTT.

The table lists this clone with a few counts. The sample holds other DNA sequences that translate to the same CDR3. The chain is built from TRBV28 and TRBJ2-2, with unresolved D. V lost 5 bases and J lost 1, with 11 bases in between. This CDR3 has 15 amino acids. Germline V lookup: CDR1 MDHEN, CDR2 SYDVKM. As DNA, the CDR3 is TGTGCCAGCAGTCCGACGGCAGGGAACACCGGGGAGCTGTTTTTT. Amino acids: CASSPTAGNTGELFF.

V gene TRBV7-8 combines with J gene TRBJ1-2; no definite D call. Germline V CDR1 and CDR2: SGHVS, FQNEAQ. Trimming stripped 1 base from V and 3 bases from J, with 12 bases between. This CDR3 is 15 amino acids long. This CDR3 is CASSLVGGIHYGYTF. DNA of the CDR3: TGTGCCAGCAGCTTAGTCGGCGGTATCCACTATGGCTACACCTTC.

This clone has only one observation. The chain uses TRBV5-6 and TRBJ2-7, with 7 bases that match TRBD1. V dropped 5 bases and J dropped 1; count of bases not matched to a gene: 12. The CDR3 is 16 residues long. Germline V gene data show CDR1 as SGHDT and CDR2 as YYEEEE. The CDR3 bases are TGTGCCAGCAGGTATTTTTTTACAGGGGAGTCCTACGAGCAGTACTTC. Translated: CASRYFFTGESYEQYF. Using reference TRBV5-6 and TRBJ2-7 for the parts outside the CDR3, the full variable domain is DAGVTQSPTHLIKTRGQQVTLRCSPKSGHDTVSWYQQALGQGPQFIFQYYEEEERQRGNFPDRFSGHQFPNYSSELNVNALLLGDSALYLCASRYFFTGESYEQYFGPGTRLTVT.

This clone turned up a few times. This chain links TRBV6-5 with TRBJ1-1; D uncertain. CDR1 and CDR2 from the germline V gene are MNHEY and SVGAGI. The CDR3 loop spans 13 amino acids. V lost 6 bases and J 1 base, leaving 9 bases between the germline ends. This CDR3 reads CASSPSENTEAFF. In nucleotides, the CDR3 is TGTGCCAGCAGCCCCTCAGAGAACACTGAAGCTTTCTTT.

This sequence joins TRBV6-1 and TRBJ1-6; maybe TRBD1 (6 bases). The V end lost 1 base, the J end lost 5 bases, and 6 bases lay between the germline ends. The germline V gene encodes CDR1 MNHNS and CDR2 SASEGT. The CDR3 covers 14 residues. The CDR3 loop is CASSEGTDNSPLHF. The CDR3 nucleotides read TGTGCCAGCAGTGAAGGGACAGATAATTCACCCCTCCACTTT.

The chain couples TRBV29-1 to TRBJ2-2; the match to TRBD2 covers 8 bases. The CDR3 runs 15 residues. Germline CDR1 is SQVTM and CDR2 is ANQGSEA. J lost 7 bases, V lost 0 bases, and 7 bases had no gene match. DNA of the CDR3: TGCAGCGTTGAAGATCCTTCGGGAGGGATCGGGGAGCTGTTTTTT. The encoded protein is CSVEDPSGGIGELFF.

The rearrangement joins TRBV19 to TRBJ2-3, with 12 bases that match TRBD2. The CDR3 is 17 amino acids. Germline-derived CDR1 and CDR2 are LNHDA and SQIVND (reference sequence). After removal of 0 bases from V and 3 bases from J, the junction contained 4 bases not matched to a gene. This chain's CDR3 is CASSIEGLAGPTDTQYF. The CDR3 nucleotides read TGTGCCAGTAGTATAGAAGGACTAGCGGGACCTACAGATACGCAGTATTTT.

The chain has TRBV2 and TRBJ2-1, with a possible D match to TRBD2 (5 bases). CDR1 SNHLY and CDR2 FYNNEI come from the germline V gene. This CDR3 is built from 15 residues. V lost 6 bases, J lost 4 bases, and 16 bases lay in between. The CDR3 nucleotides read TGTGCCAGCAGCCCGGGATTAAGCTCTTACAATGAGCAGTTCTTC. Translation: CASSPGLSSYNEQFF.

The V and J genes are TRBV19 and TRBJ2-2; 12 bases are a match to TRBD2. Unmatched junction bases numbered 7, after V lost 5 bases and J lost 3 bases. The CDR3 covers 17 residues. Germline V gene sequence: CDR1 LNHDA, CDR2 SQIVND (reference sequence). The CDR3 nucleotides are TGTGCCAGTAGTCCTAGCGGGAGGGCCGAGGACACCGGGGAGCTGTTTTTT. Its protein is CASSPSGRAEDTGELFF.